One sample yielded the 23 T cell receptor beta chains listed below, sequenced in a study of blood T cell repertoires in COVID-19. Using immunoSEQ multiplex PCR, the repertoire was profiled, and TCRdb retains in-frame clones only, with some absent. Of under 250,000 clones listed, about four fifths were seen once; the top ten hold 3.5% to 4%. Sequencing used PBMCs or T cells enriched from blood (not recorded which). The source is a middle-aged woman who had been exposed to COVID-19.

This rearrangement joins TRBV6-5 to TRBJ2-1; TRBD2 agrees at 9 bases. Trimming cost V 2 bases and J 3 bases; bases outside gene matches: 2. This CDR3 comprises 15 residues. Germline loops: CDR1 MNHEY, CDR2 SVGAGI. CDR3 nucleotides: TGTGCCAGCAGTTACAGGCGGGGGGGCTACAATGAGCAGTTCTTC. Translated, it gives CASSYRRGGYNEQFF.

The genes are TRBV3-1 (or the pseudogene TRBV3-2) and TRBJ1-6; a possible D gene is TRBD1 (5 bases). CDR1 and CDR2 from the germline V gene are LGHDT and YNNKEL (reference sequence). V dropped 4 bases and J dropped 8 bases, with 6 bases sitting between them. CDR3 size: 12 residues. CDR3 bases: TGTGCCAGCAGCCCCAGGGATTCACCCCTCCACTTT. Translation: CASSPRDSPLHF.

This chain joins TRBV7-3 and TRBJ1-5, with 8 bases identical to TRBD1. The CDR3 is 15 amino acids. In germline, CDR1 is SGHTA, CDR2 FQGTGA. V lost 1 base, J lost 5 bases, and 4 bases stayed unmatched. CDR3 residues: CASSLRTGCDQPQHF. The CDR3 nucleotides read TGTGCCAGCAGCTTAAGGACAGGGTGTGATCAGCCCCAGCATTTT.

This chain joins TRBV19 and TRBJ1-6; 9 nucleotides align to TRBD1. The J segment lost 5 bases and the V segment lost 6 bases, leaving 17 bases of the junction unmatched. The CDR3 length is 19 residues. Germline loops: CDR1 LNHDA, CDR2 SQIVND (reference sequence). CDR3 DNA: TGTGCCAGTAGGATAAATTCCGGGACAGGGCTCGCGAATAATTCACCCCTCCACTTT. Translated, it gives CASRINSGTGLANNSPLHF.

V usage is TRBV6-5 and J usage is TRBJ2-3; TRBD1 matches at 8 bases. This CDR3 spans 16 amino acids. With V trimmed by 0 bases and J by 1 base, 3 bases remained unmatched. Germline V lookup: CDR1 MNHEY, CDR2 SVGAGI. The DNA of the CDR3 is TGTGCCAGCAGTTACTCGAAACAGGGGGGCACAGATACGCAGTATTTT. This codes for CASSYSKQGGTDTQYF.

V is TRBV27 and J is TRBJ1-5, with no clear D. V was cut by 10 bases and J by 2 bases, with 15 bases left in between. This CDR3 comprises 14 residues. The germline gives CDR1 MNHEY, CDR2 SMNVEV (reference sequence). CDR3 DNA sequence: TGTGCCACCTCCTTTGAGGGAGGCAATCAGCCCCAGCATTTT. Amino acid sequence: CATSFEGGNQPQHF.

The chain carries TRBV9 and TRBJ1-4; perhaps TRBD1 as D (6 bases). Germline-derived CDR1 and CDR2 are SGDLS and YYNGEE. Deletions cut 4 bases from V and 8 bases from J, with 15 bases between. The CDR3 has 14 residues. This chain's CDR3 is CASSHKGGGEKLFF. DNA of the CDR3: TGTGCCAGCAGCCATAAAGGGGGTGGGGAAAAACTGTTTTTT.

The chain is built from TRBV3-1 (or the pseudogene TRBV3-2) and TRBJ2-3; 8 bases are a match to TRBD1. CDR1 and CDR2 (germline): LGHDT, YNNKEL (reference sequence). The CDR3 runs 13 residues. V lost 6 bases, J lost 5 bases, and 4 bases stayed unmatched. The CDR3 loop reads CASRQGARDTQYF. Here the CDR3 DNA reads TGTGCCAGCAGGCAGGGGGCTAGAGATACGCAGTATTTT.

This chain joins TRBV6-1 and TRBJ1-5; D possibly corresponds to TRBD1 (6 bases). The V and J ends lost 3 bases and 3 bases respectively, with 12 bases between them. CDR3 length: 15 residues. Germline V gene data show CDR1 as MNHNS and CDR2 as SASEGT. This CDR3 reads CASSEQGSANQPQHF. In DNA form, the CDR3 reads TGTGCCAGCAGTGAGCAGGGGAGTGCCAATCAGCCCCAGCATTTT.

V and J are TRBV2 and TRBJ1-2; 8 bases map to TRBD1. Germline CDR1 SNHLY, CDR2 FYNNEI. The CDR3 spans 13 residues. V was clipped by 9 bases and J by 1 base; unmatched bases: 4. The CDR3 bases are TGTGCCAGAGACAGGGGCAATAACTATGGCTACACCTTC. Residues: CARDRGNNYGYTF.

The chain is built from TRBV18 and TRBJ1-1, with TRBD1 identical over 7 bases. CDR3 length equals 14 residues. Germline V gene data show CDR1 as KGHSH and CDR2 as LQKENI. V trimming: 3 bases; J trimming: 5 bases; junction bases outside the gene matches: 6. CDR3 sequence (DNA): TGTGCCAGCTCACCTCCAGGGGGTAGAACTGAAGCTTTCTTT. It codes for CASSPPGGRTEAFF. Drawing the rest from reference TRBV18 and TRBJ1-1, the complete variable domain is NAGVMQNPRHLVRRRGQEARLRCSPMKGHSHVYWYRQLPEEGLKFMVYLQKENIIDESGMPKERFSAEFPKEGPSILRIQQVVRGDSAAYFCASSPPGGRTEAFFGQGTRLTVV.

CDR3 sequence (DNA): TGTGCCAGCAGCCTGAGACAGGGCGGCTATGGCTACACCTTC. Protein sequence: CASSLRQGGYGYTF. The chain joins TRBV3-1 (or the pseudogene TRBV3-2) to TRBJ1-2, with TRBD1 matching over 7 bases. The CDR3 is 14 residues long. J was trimmed by 4 bases and V by 4 bases; bases with no gene match: 6. Germline V lookup: CDR1 LGHDT, CDR2 YNNKEL (reference sequence).

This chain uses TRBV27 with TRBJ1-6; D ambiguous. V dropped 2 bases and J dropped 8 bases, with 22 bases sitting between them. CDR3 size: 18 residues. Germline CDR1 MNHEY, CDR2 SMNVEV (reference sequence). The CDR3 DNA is TGTGCCAGCAGTTTAACGATGGGCCGGGGAAGTGAGCATTCACCCCTCCACTTT. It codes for CASSLTMGRGSEHSPLHF.

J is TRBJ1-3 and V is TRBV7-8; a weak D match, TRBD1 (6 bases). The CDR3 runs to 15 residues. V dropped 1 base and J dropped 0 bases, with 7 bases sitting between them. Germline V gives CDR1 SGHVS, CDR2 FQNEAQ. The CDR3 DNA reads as TGTGCCAGCAGCTTAGGGGACAACTCTGGAAACACCATATATTTT. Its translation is CASSLGDNSGNTIYF.

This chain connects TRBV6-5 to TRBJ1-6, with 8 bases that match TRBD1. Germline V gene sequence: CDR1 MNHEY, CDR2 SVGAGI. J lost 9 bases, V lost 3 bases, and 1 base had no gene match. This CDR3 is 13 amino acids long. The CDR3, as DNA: TGTGCCAGCAGTTATGGGACAGGTTCACCCCTCCACTTT. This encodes CASSYGTGSPLHF.

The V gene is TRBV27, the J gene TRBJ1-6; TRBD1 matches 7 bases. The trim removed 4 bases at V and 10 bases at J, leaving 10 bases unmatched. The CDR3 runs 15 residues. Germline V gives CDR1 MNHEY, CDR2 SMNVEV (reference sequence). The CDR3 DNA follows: TGTGCCAGCAGTTCTCCTCCCCAGGGGGGCTCACCCCTCCACTTT. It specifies CASSSPPQGGSPLHF.

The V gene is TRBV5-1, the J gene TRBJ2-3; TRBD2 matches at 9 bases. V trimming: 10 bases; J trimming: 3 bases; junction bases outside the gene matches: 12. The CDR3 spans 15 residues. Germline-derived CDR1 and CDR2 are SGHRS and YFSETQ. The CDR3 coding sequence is TGCGCCCGCAATGGGGCGGGGGGGCGTACAGATACGCAGTATTTT. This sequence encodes CARNGAGGRTDTQYF. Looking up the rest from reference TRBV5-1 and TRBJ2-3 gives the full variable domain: KAGVTQTPRYLIKTRGQQVTLSCSPISGHRSVSWYQQTPGQGLQFLFEYFSETQRNKGNFPGRFSGRQFSNSRSEMNVSTLELGDSALYLCARNGAGGRTDTQYFGPGTRLTVL.

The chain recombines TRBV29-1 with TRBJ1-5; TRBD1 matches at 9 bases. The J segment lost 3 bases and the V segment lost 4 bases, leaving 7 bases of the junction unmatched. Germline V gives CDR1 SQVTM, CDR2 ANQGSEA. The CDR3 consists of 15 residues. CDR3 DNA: TGCAGCGTTGGGACAGGGGATTCGGTCAATCAGCCCCAGCATTTT. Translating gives CSVGTGDSVNQPQHF.

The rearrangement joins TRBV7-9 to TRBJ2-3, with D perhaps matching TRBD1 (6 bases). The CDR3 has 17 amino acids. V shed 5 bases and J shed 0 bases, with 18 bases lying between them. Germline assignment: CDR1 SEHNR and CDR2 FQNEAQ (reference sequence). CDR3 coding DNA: TGTGCCAGCAGCCCCCCTCCAGACAGGCCGAGCACAGATACGCAGTATTTT. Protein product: CASSPPPDRPSTDTQYF.

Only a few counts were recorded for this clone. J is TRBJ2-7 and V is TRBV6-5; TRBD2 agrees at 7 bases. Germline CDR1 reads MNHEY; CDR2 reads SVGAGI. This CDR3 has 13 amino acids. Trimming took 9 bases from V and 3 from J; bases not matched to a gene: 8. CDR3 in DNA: TGTGCCAGTCAGCGGGGTGATTTCTACGAGCAGTACTTC. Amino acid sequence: CASQRGDFYEQYF.

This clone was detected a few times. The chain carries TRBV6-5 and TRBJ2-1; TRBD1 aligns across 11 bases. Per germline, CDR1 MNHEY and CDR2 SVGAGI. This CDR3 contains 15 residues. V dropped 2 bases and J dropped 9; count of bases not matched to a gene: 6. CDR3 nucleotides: TGTGCCAGCAGTTACCAAGGACAGGGGGCTAGTGAGCAGTTCTTC. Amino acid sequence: CASSYQGQGASEQFF.

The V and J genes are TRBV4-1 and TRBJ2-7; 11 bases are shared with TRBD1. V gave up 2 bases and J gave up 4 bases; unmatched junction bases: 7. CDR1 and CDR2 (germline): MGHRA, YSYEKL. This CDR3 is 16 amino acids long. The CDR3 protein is CASSQTRTGGRYEQYF. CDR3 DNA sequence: TGCGCCAGCAGCCAAACCCGGACAGGGGGCAGGTACGAGCAGTACTTC.

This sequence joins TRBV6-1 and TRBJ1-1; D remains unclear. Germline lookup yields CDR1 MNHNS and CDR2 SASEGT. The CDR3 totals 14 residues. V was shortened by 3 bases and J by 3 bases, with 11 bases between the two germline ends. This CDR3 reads CASSDRGEDTEAFF. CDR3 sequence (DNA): TGTGCCAGCAGTGATCGGGGTGAGGACACTGAAGCTTTCTTT.